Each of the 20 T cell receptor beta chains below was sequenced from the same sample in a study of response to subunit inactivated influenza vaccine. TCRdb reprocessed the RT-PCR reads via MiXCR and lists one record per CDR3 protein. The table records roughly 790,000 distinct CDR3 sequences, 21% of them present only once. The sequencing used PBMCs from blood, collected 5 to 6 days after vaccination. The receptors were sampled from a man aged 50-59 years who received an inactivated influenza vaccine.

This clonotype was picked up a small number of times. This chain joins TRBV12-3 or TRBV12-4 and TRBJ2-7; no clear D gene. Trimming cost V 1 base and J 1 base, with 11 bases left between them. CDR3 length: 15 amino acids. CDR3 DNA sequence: TGTGCCAGCAGTTTAGGTATGGTTGGTTCCTACGAGCAGTACTTC. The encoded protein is CASSLGMVGSYEQYF.

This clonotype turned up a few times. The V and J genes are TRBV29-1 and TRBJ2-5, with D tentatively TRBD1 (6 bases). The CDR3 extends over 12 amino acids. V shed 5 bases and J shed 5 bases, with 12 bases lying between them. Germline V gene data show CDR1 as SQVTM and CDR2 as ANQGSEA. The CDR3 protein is CSVPTGSETQYF. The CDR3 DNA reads TGCAGCGTTCCCACAGGGTCTGAGACCCAGTACTTC.

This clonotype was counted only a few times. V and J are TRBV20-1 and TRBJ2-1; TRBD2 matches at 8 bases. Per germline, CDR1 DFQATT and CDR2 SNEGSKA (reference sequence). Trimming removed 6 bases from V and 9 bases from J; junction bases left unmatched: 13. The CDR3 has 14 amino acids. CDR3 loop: CSAQTGTSGGEQFF. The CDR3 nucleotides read TGCAGTGCACAAACCGGGACTAGTGGTGGTGAGCAGTTCTTC.

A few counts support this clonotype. The CDR3 nucleotides are TGTGCCAGCAGACTTCCGGGACAATTCTATGGCTACACCTTC. Protein: CASRLPGQFYGYTF. This chain uses TRBV6-1 with TRBJ1-2; possible D gene TRBD1, 6 bases. Trimming shortened V by 6 bases and J by 4 bases, and 15 bases separated the two germline ends. The CDR3 contains 14 residues. The germline CDR1 and CDR2 sequences are MNHNS and SASEGT.

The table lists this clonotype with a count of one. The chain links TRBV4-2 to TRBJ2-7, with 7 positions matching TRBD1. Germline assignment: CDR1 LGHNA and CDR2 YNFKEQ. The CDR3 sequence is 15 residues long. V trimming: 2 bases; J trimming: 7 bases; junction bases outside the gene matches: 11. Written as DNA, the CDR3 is TGTGCCAGCAGCCAACAAAGGACAGGACAAACAGAGCAGTACTTC. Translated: CASSQQRTGQTEQYF.

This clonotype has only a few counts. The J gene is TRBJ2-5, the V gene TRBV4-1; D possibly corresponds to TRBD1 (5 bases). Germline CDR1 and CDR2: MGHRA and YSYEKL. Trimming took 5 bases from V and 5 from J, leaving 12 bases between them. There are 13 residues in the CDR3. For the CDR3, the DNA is TGCGCCAGCAGCACCCCAGCAGGGGAGACCCAGTACTTC. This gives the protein CASSTPAGETQYF.

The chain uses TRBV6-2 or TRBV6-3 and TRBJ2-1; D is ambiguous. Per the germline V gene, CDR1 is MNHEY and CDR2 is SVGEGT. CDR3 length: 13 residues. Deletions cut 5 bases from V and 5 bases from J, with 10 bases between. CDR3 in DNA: TGTGCCAGCAGTGTGACTCTTAACAATGAGCAGTTCTTC. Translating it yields CASSVTLNNEQFF.

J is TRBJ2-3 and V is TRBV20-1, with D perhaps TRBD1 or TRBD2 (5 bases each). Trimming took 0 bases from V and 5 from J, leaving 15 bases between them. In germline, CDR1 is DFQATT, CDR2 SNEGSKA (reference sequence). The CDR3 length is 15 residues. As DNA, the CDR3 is TGCAGTGCTAGAGACTCTCATGAGGGGTTAGATACGCAGTATTTT. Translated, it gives CSARDSHEGLDTQYF.

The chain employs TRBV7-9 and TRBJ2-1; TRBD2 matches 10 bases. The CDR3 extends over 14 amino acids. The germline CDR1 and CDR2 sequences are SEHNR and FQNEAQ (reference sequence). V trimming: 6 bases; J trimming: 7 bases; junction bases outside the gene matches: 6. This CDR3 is CASSLAGEWNEQFF. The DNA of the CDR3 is TGTGCCAGCAGTCTAGCGGGAGAATGGAATGAGCAGTTCTTC.

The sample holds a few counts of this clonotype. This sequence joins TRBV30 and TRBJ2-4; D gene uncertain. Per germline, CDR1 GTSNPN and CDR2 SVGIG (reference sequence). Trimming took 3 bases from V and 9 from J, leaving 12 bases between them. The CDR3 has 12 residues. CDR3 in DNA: TGTGCCTGGAGCCCCTCCGCAGGCATTCAGTACTTC. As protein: CAWSPSAGIQYF.

The CDR3 reads CASSLVSGGRAANIQYF. CDR3 nucleotides: TGTGCCAGCAGCTTAGTTTCCGGCGGGAGGGCCGCAAACATTCAGTACTTC. The chain is built from TRBV7-2 and TRBJ2-4; 9 bases fit TRBD2. This CDR3 has 17 amino acids. Germline loops: CDR1 SGHTA, CDR2 FQGNSA. The J segment lost 6 bases and the V segment lost 1 base, leaving 10 bases of the junction unmatched.

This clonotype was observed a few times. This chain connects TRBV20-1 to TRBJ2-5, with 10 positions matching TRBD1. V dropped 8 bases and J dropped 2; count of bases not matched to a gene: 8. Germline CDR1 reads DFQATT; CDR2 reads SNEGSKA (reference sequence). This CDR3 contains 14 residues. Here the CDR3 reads CSLRQGADQETQYF. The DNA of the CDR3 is TGCAGTCTTAGACAGGGGGCGGATCAAGAGACCCAGTACTTC.

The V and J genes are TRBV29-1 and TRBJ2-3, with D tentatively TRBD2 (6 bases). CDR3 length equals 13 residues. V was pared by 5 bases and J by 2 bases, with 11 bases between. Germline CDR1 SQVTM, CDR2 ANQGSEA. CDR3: CSVPLAFTDTQYF. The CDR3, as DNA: TGCAGCGTTCCCCTAGCGTTCACAGATACGCAGTATTTT.

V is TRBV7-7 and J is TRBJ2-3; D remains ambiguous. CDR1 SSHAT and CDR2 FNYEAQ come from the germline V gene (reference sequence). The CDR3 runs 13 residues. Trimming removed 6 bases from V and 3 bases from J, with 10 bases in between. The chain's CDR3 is CASRGQETDTQYF. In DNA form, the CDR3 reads TGTGCCAGCAGAGGGCAGGAGACAGATACGCAGTATTTT.

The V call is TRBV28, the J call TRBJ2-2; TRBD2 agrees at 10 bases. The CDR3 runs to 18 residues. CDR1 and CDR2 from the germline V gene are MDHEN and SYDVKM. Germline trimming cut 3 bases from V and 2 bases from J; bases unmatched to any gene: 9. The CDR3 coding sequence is TGTGCCAGCAGTTTTCCATTAGCGGGGGGCCGTAACACCGGGGAGCTGTTTTTT. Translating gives CASSFPLAGGRNTGELFF.

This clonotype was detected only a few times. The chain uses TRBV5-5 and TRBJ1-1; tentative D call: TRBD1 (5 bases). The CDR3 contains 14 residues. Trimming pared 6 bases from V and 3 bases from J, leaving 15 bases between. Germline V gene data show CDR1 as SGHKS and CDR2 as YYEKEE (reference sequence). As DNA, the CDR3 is TGTGCCAGCACCCAAACCCAGGGATACACTGAAGCTTTCTTT. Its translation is CASTQTQGYTEAFF. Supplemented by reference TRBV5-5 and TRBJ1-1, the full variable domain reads DAGVTQSPTHLIKTRGQQVTLRCSPISGHKSVSWYQQVLGQGPQFIFQYYEKEERGRGNFPDRFSARQFPNYSSELNVNALLLGDSALYLCASTQTQGYTEAFFGQGTRLTVV.

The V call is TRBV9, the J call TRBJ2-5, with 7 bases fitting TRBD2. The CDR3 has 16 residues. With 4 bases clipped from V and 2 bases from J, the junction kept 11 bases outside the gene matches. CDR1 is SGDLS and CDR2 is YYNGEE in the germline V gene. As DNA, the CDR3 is TGTGCCAGCAGCCTGCGGGGGATCGAGGGGCAAGAGACCCAGTACTTC. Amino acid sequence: CASSLRGIEGQETQYF.

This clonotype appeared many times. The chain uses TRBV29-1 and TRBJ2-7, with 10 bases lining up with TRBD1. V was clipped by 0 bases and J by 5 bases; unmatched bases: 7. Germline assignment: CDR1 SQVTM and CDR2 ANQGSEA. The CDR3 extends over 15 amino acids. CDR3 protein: CSVEDRTGGMDEQYF. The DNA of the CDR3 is TGCAGCGTTGAAGACAGGACAGGGGGAATGGACGAGCAGTACTTC.

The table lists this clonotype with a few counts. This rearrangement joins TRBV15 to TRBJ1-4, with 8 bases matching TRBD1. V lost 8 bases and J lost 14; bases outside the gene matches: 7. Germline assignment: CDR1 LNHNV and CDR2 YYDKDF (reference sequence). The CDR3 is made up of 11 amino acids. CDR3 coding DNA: TGTGCCACCTCGGGAGGACAGGGCCTGTTTTTT. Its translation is CATSGGQGLFF.

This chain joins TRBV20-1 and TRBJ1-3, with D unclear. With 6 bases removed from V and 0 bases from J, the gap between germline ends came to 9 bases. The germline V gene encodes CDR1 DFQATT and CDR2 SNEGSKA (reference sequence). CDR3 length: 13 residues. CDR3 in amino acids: CSARRISGNTIYF. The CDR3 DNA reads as TGCAGTGCACGGAGGATCTCTGGAAACACCATATATTTT.